The 20 T cell receptor beta chains in this list originate from one sample, sequenced in a study of shared clonotypes between healthy human individuals. Libraries were prepared by immunoSEQ multiplex PCR; TCRdb keeps only in-frame clonotypes and omits some of them. The sample has about 640,000 clones, around 72% seen once. Sequenced input: memory CD4+ T cells sorted from blood. The subset denotes: CD45RA-negative fraction. These receptors were obtained from a woman younger than 45 in good health.

This chain links TRBV5-1 with TRBJ2-5, with 9 bases matching TRBD1. The trim removed 5 bases at V and 7 bases at J, leaving 15 bases unmatched. Looked up from germline, CDR1 is SGHRS and CDR2 is YFSETQ. The CDR3 spans 16 residues. The DNA for the CDR3 is TGCGCCAGCAGGGGGACGGGACAGGGAGCCGCAGGGACCCAGTACTTC. Encoded protein: CASRGTGQGAAGTQYF. Looking up the rest from reference TRBV5-1 and TRBJ2-5 gives the full variable domain: KAGVTQTPRYLIKTRGQQVTLSCSPISGHRSVSWYQQTPGQGLQFLFEYFSETQRNKGNFPGRFSGRQFSNSRSEMNVSTLELGDSALYLCASRGTGQGAAGTQYFGPGTRLLVL.

This sequence joins TRBV28 and TRBJ1-1; D is ambiguous. The CDR3 sequence is 15 residues long. The germline CDR1 and CDR2 sequences are MDHEN and SYDVKM. V was clipped by 4 bases and J by 0 bases, with 12 bases between them. As DNA, the CDR3 is TGTGCCAGCAGTTATTTGACCGGAGTGAACACTGAAGCTTTCTTT. Translating it yields CASSYLTGVNTEAFF.

In this sample, this clone turned up once. Additional DNA sequences in this sample encode the identical CDR3. J is TRBJ2-7 and V is TRBV27; perhaps D is TRBD1 or TRBD2 (5 bases each). There are 13 residues in the CDR3. Trimming took off 6 bases at V and 3 bases at J, with 12 bases between the two ends. The germline V gene has CDR1 MNHEY and CDR2 SMNVEV (reference sequence). CDR3 DNA: TGTGCCAGCAGGCCCGGGACGGGCTACGAGCAGTACTTC. Its translation: CASRPGTGYEQYF.

The chain is built from TRBV7-8 and TRBJ2-1, with TRBD2 identical over 7 bases. This CDR3 region has 16 residues. Germline V lookup: CDR1 SGHVS, CDR2 FQNEAQ. Trimming took 5 bases from V and 3 from J; bases not matched to a gene: 10. The CDR3 here is CASSGGRDLSYNEQFF. CDR3 sequence (DNA): TGTGCCAGCAGCGGGGGGAGGGACTTGAGCTACAATGAGCAGTTCTTC.

The chain employs TRBV5-5 and TRBJ1-5; D gene ambiguous. Germline lookup yields CDR1 SGHKS and CDR2 YYEKEE (reference sequence). The CDR3 loop spans 14 amino acids. The germline V and J ends were trimmed by 0 bases and 6 bases, with 10 bases remaining between them. The DNA for the CDR3 is TGTGCCAGCAGCTTGGCAGTCTCGGGTCAGCCCCAGCATTTT. Its translation: CASSLAVSGQPQHF.

The gene calls are TRBV7-9 and TRBJ1-2, with D uncertain. Trimming stripped 4 bases from V and 0 bases from J, with 18 bases between. This CDR3 is built from 17 residues. Germline V gives CDR1 SEHNR, CDR2 FQNEAQ (reference sequence). CDR3 sequence (DNA): TGTGCCAGCAGCTCCCCCCCCGGGCAGGAGACTAACTATGGCTACACCTTC. Protein product: CASSSPPGQETNYGYTF.

The J gene is TRBJ2-5, the V gene TRBV28; D is perhaps TRBD1 (6 bases). The length of the CDR3 is 15 residues. With 9 bases removed from V and 3 bases from J, the gap between germline ends came to 20 bases. CDR1 is MDHEN, CDR2 SYDVKM, per germline. The CDR3 DNA follows: TGTGCCAGTGGGTGGGGGCAGGGCCGTGAAGAGACCCAGTACTTC. Translated, it gives CASGWGQGREETQYF.

The V gene is TRBV19, the J gene TRBJ2-7; D unresolved. Looked up from germline, CDR1 is LNHDA and CDR2 is SQIVND (reference sequence). This CDR3 has 12 amino acids. Trimming cost V 6 bases and J 4 bases, with 10 bases left between them. CDR3 DNA: TGTGCCAGTAGCGGACCTTTTTACGAGCAGTACTTC. Its protein is CASSGPFYEQYF.

The V call is TRBV6-5, the J call TRBJ2-3, with D possibly being TRBD2 (6 bases). The V end lost 9 bases, the J end lost 2 bases, and 15 bases lay between the germline ends. The CDR3 sequence is 14 residues long. Looked up from germline, CDR1 is MNHEY and CDR2 is SVGAGI. CDR3 nucleotides: TGTGCCAGTGGCCGGGAGTGGAACACAGATACGCAGTATTTT. Protein: CASGREWNTDTQYF.

This clone appeared a single time. This sequence joins TRBV6-4 and TRBJ2-1; 11 bases line up with TRBD2. The CDR3 has 15 amino acids. Germline V gene sequence: CDR1 MRHNA, CDR2 SNTAGT. After removal of 6 bases from V and 6 bases from J, the junction contained 7 bases not matched to a gene. Here the CDR3 reads CASSLAGGSSNEQFF. DNA of the CDR3: TGTGCCAGCAGCCTAGCGGGAGGTAGTAGCAATGAGCAGTTCTTC.

The chain links TRBV4-1 to TRBJ2-3; D is perhaps TRBD1 (6 bases). Germline-derived CDR1 and CDR2 are MGHRA and YSYEKL. Trimming removed 0 bases from V and 10 bases from J, with 17 bases in between. This CDR3 is 15 amino acids long. CDR3 in DNA: TGCGCCAGCAGCCAAGAAGGTTCTGGCCCAGGGGCGCAGTATTTT. Its translation: CASSQEGSGPGAQYF.

The V gene is TRBV5-4, the J gene TRBJ2-3; the match to TRBD2 covers 12 bases. J was trimmed by 3 bases and V by 6 bases; bases with no gene match: 2. There are 14 residues in the CDR3. Germline loops: CDR1 SGHNT, CDR2 YYREEE (reference sequence). The CDR3 reads CASKGTSGTDTQYF. The CDR3 DNA reads as TGTGCCAGCAAGGGGACTAGCGGGACAGATACGCAGTATTTT.

This clone was counted only a few times. This chain's CDR3 is CASTPQGSASNTGELFF. The DNA for the CDR3 is TGTGCCAGCACCCCACAGGGCTCAGCGTCGAACACCGGGGAGCTGTTTTTT. The V gene is TRBV7-9, the J gene TRBJ2-2, with a weak D call TRBD1 (6 bases). Germline V lookup: CDR1 SEHNR, CDR2 FQNEAQ (reference sequence). The V end lost 7 bases, the J end lost 0 bases, and 18 bases lay between the germline ends. CDR3 size: 17 residues.

As for this clone: Other DNA sequences from this sample encode an identical CDR3 as well. CDR3 in amino acids: CASSLLTDYEQYF. DNA for the CDR3: TGTGCCAGCAGCTTATTGACAGACTACGAGCAGTACTTC. This chain links TRBV7-9 with TRBJ2-5; maybe TRBD1 (5 bases). The end of the DNA is better explained by TRBJ2-7, so the J call may be wrong. Germline CDR1 SEHNR, CDR2 FQNEAQ (reference sequence). The CDR3 loop spans 13 amino acids.

The rearrangement joins TRBV2 to TRBJ2-7, with D perhaps matching TRBD1 (6 bases). CDR3 length: 15 residues. Trimming cost V 1 base and J 4 bases, with 14 bases left between them. The germline V gene encodes CDR1 SNHLY and CDR2 FYNNEI. The CDR3 here is CASSEDRARLYEQYF. In nucleotides, the CDR3 is TGTGCCAGCAGTGAAGACAGGGCTCGGCTTTACGAGCAGTACTTC.

The V call is TRBV18, the J call TRBJ2-7, with 11 bases aligning to TRBD2. Germline V gene data show CDR1 as KGHSH and CDR2 as LQKENI. With V trimmed by 4 bases and J by 4 bases, 6 bases remained unmatched. This CDR3 is 15 amino acids long. The CDR3: CASSRAGTSGYEQYF. As DNA, the CDR3 is TGTGCCAGCTCACGAGCCGGGACTAGCGGTTACGAGCAGTACTTC.

This clone is a singleton in its sample. The chain links TRBV12-5 to TRBJ2-1; D may be TRBD1 (6 bases). Trimming pared 6 bases from V and 9 bases from J, leaving 9 bases between. This CDR3 contains 11 residues. Germline V gene sequence: CDR1 LGHNT, CDR2 FRNRAP. The DNA for the CDR3 is TGTGCTAGTGGACAGGGTAGTGAGCAGTTCTTC. This sequence encodes CASGQGSEQFF.

This clone was detected only a few times. The sample contains more than one DNA sequence encoding this CDR3. This chain joins TRBV4-1 and TRBJ1-5; D gene uncertain. The V gene lost 0 bases and the J gene lost 0 bases, with 3 bases spanning the gap. Germline CDR1 is MGHRA and CDR2 is YSYEKL. This CDR3 is built from 14 residues. The CDR3 DNA follows: TGCGCCAGCAGCCAAGAATATAGCAATCAGCCCCAGCATTTT. Its translation is CASSQEYSNQPQHF.

The chain combines TRBV7-9 with TRBJ2-7; 8 bases map to TRBD2. Trimming took 0 bases from V and 3 from J; bases not matched to a gene: 10. CDR1 and CDR2 from the germline V gene are SEHNR and FQNEAQ (reference sequence). The CDR3 extends over 17 amino acids. The CDR3 DNA follows: TGTGCCAGCAGCTTAGCGCGCGGTCAGCGGGGGAGCTACGAGCAGTACTTC. Protein: CASSLARGQRGSYEQYF.

In its sample, this clone was seen many times. Other nucleotide sequences in the sample specify the same CDR3. This chain links TRBV28 with TRBJ1-5; 9 nucleotides match TRBD1. Germline CDR1 MDHEN, CDR2 SYDVKM. After removal of 6 bases from V and 4 bases from J, the junction contained 7 bases not matched to a gene. This CDR3 is 15 amino acids long. Written as DNA, the CDR3 is TGTGCCAGCAGCCCACAGGGGGCTCGGAATCAGCCCCAGCATTTT. Protein product: CASSPQGARNQPQHF.